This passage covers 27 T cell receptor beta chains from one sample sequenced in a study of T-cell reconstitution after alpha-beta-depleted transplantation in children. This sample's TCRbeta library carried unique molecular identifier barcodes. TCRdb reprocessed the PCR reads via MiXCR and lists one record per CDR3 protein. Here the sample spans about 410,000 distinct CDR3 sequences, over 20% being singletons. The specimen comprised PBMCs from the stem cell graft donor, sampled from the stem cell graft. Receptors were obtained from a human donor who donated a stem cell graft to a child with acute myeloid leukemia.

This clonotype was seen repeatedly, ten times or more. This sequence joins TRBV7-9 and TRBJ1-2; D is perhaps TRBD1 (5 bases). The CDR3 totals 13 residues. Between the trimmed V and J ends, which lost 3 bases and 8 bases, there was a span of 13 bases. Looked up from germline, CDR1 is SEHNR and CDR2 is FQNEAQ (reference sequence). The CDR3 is CASSLKTEEGYTF. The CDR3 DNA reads TGTGCCAGCAGCTTGAAGACAGAAGAAGGCTACACCTTC.

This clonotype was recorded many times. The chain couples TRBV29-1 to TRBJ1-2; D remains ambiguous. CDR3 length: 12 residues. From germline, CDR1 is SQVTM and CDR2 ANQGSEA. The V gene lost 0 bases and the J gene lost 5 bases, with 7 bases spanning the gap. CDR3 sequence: CSVEDAGYGYTF. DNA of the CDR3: TGCAGCGTTGAAGATGCGGGTTATGGCTACACCTTC.

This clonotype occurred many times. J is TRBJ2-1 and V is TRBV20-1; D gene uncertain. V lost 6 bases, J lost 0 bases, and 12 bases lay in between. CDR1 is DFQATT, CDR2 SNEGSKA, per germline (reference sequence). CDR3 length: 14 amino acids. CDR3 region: CSAAPLISYNEQFF. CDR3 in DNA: TGCAGTGCCGCGCCCTTAATCTCCTACAATGAGCAGTTCTTC.

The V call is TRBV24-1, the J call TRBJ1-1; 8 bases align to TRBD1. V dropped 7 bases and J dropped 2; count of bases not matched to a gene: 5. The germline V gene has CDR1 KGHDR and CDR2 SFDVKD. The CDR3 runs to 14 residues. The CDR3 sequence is CATRETGANTEAFF. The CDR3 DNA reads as TGTGCCACCAGAGAGACAGGGGCCAACACTGAAGCTTTCTTT.

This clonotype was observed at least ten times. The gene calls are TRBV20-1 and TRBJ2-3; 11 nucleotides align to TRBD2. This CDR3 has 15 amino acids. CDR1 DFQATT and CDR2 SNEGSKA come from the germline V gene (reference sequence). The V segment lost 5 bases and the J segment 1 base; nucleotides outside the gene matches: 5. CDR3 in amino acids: CSAQLAGAGTDTQYF. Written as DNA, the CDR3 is TGCAGTGCTCAACTAGCGGGAGCGGGCACAGATACGCAGTATTTT.

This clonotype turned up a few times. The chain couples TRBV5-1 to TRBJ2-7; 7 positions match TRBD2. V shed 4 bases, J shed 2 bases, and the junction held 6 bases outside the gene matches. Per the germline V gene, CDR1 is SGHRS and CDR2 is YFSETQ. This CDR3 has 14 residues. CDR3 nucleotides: TGCGCCAGCAGCCCCGGGGGGAGGACCTACGAGCAGTACTTC. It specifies CASSPGGRTYEQYF. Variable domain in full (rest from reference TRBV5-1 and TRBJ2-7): KAGVTQTPRYLIKTRGQQVTLSCSPISGHRSVSWYQQTPGQGLQFLFEYFSETQRNKGNFPGRFSGRQFSNSRSEMNVSTLELGDSALYLCASSPGGRTYEQYFGPGTRLTVT.

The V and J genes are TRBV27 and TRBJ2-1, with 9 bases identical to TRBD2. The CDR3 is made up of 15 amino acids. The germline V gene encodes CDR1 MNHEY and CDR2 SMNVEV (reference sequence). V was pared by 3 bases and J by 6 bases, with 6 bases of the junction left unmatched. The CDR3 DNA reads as TGTGCCAGCAGTTTGGCTAGCGGGAATAGCAATGAGCAGTTCTTC. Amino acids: CASSLASGNSNEQFF.

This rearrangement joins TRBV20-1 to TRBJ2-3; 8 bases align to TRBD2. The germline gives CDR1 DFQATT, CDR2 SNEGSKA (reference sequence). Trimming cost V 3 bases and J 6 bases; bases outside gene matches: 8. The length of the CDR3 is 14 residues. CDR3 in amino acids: CSARSSGRGDTQYF. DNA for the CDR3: TGCAGTGCTAGGTCGAGCGGGAGAGGGGATACGCAGTATTTT.

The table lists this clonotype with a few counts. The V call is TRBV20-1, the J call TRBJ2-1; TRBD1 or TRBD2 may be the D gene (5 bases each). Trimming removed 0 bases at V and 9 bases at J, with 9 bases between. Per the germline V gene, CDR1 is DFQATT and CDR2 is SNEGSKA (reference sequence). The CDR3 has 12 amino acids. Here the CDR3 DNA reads TGCAGTGCTAGAGATCCGGGGACTGAGCAGTTCTTC. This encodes CSARDPGTEQFF.

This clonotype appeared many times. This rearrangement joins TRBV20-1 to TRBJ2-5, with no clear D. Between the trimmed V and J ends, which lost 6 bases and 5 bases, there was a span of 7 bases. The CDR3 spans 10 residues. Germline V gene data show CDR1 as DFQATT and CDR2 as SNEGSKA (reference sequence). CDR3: CSAAEETQYF. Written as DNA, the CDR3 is TGCAGTGCAGCAGAGGAGACCCAGTACTTC.

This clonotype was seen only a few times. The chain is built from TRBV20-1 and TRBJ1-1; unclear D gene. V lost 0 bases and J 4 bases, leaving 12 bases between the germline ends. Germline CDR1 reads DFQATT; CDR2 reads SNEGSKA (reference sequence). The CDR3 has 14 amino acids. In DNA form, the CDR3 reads TGCAGTGCTAGAGATCTGGGCGGACTCACTGAAGCTTTCTTT. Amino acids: CSARDLGGLTEAFF.

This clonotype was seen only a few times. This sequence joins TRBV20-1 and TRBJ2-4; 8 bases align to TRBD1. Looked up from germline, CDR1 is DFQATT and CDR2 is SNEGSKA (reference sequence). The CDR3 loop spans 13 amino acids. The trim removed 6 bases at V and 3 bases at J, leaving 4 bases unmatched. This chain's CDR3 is CSASGQGKNIQYF. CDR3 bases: TGCAGTGCAAGCGGACAGGGCAAAAACATTCAGTACTTC.

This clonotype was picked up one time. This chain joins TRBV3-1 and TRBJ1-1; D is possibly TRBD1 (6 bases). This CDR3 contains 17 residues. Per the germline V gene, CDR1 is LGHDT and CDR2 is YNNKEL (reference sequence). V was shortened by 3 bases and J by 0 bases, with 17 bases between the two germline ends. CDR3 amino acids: CASSQSLGGRMNTEAFF. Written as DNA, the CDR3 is TGTGCCAGCAGCCAGTCATTGGGGGGCCGAATGAACACTGAAGCTTTCTTT. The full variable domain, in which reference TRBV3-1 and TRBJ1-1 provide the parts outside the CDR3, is DTAVSQTPKYLVTQMGNDKSIKCEQNLGHDTMYWYKQDSKKFLKIMFSYNNKELIINETVPNRFSPKSPDKAHLNLHINSLELGDSAVYFCASSQSLGGRMNTEAFFGQGTRLTVV.

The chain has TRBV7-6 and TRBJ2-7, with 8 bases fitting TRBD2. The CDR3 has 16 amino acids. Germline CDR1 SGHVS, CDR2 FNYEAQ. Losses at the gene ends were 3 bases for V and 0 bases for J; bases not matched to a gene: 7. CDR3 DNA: TGTGCCAGCAGCTTGTATACTAGCGGTTCCTCCTACGAGCAGTACTTC. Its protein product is CASSLYTSGSSYEQYF.

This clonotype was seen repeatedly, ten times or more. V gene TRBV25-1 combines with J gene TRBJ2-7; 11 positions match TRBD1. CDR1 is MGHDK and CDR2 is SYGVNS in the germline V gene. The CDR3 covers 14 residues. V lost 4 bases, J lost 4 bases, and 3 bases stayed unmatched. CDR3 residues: CASSAGQGAYEQYF. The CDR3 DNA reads TGTGCCAGCAGTGCCGGACAGGGGGCGTACGAGCAGTACTTC.

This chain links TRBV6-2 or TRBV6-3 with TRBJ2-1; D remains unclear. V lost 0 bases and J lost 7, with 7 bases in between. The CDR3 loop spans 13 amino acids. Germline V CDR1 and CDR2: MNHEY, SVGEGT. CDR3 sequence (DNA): TGTGCCAGCAGTTACTCGAGAGTTAATGAGCAGTTCTTC. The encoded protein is CASSYSRVNEQFF.

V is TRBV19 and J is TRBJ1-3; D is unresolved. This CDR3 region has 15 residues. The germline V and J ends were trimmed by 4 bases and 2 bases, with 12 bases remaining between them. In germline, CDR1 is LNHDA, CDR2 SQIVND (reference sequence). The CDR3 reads CASSRQVEAGNTIYF. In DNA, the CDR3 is TGTGCCAGTAGTAGGCAGGTAGAGGCTGGAAACACCATATATTTT.

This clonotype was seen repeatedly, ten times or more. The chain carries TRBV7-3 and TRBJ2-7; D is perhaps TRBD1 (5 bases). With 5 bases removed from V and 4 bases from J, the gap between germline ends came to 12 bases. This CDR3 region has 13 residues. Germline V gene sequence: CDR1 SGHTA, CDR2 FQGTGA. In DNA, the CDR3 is TGTGCCAGCAGCCGGTGGGGCCGGTACGAGCAGTACTTC. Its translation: CASSRWGRYEQYF.

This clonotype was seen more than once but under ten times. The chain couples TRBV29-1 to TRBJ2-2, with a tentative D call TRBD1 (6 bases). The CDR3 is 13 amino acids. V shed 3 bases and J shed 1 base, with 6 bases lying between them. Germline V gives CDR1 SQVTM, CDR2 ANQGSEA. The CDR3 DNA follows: TGCAGCGTTGACAGGGGGAACACCGGGGAGCTGTTTTTT. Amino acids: CSVDRGNTGELFF.

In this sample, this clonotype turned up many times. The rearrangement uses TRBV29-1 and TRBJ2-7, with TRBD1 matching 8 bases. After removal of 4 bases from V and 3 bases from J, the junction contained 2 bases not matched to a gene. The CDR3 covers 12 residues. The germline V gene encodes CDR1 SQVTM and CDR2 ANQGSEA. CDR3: CSVVDRGYEQYF. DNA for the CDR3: TGCAGCGTTGTTGACAGGGGCTACGAGCAGTACTTC.

The CDR3 is CASSLDGAAVNTEAFF. In DNA form, the CDR3 reads TGTGCCAGCAGCTTAGATGGGGCCGCAGTGAACACTGAAGCTTTCTTT. The chain couples TRBV11-3 to TRBJ1-1; TRBD1 might be the D (5 bases). Trimming shortened V by 0 bases and J by 0 bases, and 11 bases separated the two germline ends. The CDR3 length is 16 residues. Looked up from germline, CDR1 is SGHNT and CDR2 is YENEEA.

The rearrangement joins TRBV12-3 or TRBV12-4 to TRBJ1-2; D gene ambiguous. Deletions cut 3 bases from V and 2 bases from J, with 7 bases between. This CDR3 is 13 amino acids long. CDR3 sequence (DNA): TGTGCCAGCAGTTTCCCGGGGAACTATGGCTACACCTTC. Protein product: CASSFPGNYGYTF.

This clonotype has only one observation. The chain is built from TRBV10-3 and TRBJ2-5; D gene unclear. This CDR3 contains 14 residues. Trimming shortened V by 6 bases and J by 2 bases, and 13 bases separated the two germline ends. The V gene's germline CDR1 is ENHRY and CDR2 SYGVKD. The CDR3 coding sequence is TGTGCCATCAGCCGCCTGGCAGCTCAAGAGACCCAGTACTTC. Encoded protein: CAISRLAAQETQYF.

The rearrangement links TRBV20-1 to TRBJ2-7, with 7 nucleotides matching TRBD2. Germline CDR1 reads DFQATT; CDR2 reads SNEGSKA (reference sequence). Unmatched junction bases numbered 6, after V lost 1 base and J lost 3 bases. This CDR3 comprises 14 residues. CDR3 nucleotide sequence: TGCAGTGCTAGAGTATCGACTAGCTTCTACGAGCAGTACTTC. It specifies CSARVSTSFYEQYF.

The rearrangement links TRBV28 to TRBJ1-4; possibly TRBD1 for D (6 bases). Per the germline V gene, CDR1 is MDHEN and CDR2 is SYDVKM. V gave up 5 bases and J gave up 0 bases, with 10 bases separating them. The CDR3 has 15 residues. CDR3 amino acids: CASSKGGATNEKLFF. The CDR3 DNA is TGTGCCAGCAGTAAAGGGGGGGCAACTAATGAAAAACTGTTTTTT. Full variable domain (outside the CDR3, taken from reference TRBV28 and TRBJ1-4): DVKVTQSSRYLVKRTGEKVFLECVQDMDHENMFWYRQDPGLGLRLIYFSYDVKMKEKGDIPEGYSVSREKKERFSLILESASTNQTSMYLCASSKGGATNEKLFFGSGTQLSVL.

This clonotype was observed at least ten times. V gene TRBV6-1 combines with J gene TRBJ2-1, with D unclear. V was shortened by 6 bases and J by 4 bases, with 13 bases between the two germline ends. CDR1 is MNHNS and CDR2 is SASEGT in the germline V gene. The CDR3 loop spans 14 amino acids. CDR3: CASRTRPEYNEQFF. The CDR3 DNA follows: TGTGCCAGCAGAACACGGCCCGAATACAATGAGCAGTTCTTC.

The CDR3 bases are TGCGCCAGCAGCTCGGACTCATCAAACACCGGGGAGCTGTTTTTT. Residues: CASSSDSSNTGELFF. This sequence joins TRBV5-1 and TRBJ2-2, with D perhaps matching TRBD2 (5 bases). Looked up from germline, CDR1 is SGHRS and CDR2 is YFSETQ. The V gene lost 3 bases and the J gene lost 2 bases, with 11 bases spanning the gap. The CDR3 extends over 15 amino acids.